The clone carrying this TCR beta chain was observed at least ten times. Trimming took 0 bases from V and 4 from J; bases not matched to a gene: 2. The CDR3 covers 15 residues. Germline loops: CDR1 MRHNA, CDR2 SNTAGT. Time point in this sample: patch test 1, 2 weeks after DPC sensitization. Regarding treatment: therapeutic diphenylcyclopropenone sensitization with weekly scalp DPC. Unfractionated whole blood served as the source for total RNA extraction. Authors' methods: Sample-level TCR yields exhibited a median of approximately 88,000, with a range of 23,224 to 690,600. Each CDR3 protein gets one entry after TCRdb re-called the RACE reads with MiXCR. These V and J calls are TCRdb output, not the study's own analysis. The table has 40,000 or so distinct CDR3 sequences, over 3.5% seen once. This sample was included in a study of human T cells and chemical hapten exposure.

The sequencing here drew on whole blood, taken in connection with sensitization to the hapten diphenylcyclopropenone (DPC). This receptor was taken from a man aged 45-65 years with alopecia areata. Some clones in this sample may be carry-over from other donors' samples. The rearrangement links TRBV6-4 to TRBJ2-5, with 10 positions matching TRBD2. CDR3 region: CASSDSSGRAETQYF. The CDR3 DNA is TGTGCCAGCAGTGACTCGAGCGGGAGGGCAGAGACCCAGTACTTC.